This T cell receptor (beta chain) was recorded in a study of T cell repertoires in aging, cancer and after chemotherapy. A mixed TRB-A/B primer pool amplified rearranged TRB by multiplex touch-down PCR. TCRdb ran MiXCR on the multiplex PCR reads and lists one entry per CDR3 protein. The data contain about 9,700 distinct CDR3 sequences, more than 25% of them singletons. This CDR3 is built from 12 residues. Trimming left V 2 bases short and J 2 bases short, with 3 bases between. Germline-derived CDR1 and CDR2 are MNHEY and SVGAGI. Amplification of TCR beta used genomic DNA extracted from peripheral blood. On this clonotype itself: Its antigen is unknown.

Study-wide findings and caveats: Compared with age-matched healthy donors, untreated hematological or solid cancer patients showed higher blood TCR clonality. These repertoire data do not allow conclusions about immunological memory after chemotherapy.

V gene TRBV6-5 combines with J gene TRBJ2-5; no clear D. The receptor was isolated from a human donor in good health. The sequenced material came from blood. This CDR3 is CASSYGQETQYF. CDR3 DNA sequence: TGTGCCAGCAGTTACGGTCAAGAGACCCAGTACTTC.